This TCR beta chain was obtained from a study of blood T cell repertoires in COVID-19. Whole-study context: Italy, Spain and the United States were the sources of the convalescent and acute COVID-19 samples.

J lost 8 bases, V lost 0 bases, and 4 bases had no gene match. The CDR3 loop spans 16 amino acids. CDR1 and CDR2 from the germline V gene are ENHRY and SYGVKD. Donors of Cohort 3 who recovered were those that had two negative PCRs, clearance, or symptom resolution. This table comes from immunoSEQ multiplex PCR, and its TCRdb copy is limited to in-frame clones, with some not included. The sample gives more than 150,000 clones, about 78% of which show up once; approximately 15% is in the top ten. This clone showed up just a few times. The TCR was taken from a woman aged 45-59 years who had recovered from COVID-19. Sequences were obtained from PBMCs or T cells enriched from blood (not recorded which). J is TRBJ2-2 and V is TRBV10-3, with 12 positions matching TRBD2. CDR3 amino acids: CAISESTSGGTGELFF. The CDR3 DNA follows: TGTGCCATCAGTGAGTCAACTAGCGGGGGGACTGGGGAGCTGTTTTTT.